This passage covers 29 T cell receptor beta chains from one sample sequenced in a study of radiation and T cells in renal cell carcinoma. This table comes from immunoSEQ multiplex PCR, and its TCRdb copy is limited to in-frame clones, with some not included. This sample has 150,000 or so clones, with 88% found just once. Time point specified: blood 4 weeks post-SBRT, at nephrectomy. Treatment specified: 15 Gy SBRT to primary tumor, nephrectomy 4 weeks later. The sample in question was blood, obtained from a patient whose treatment included radiotherapy and nephrectomy. Receptors were obtained from a woman aged 45-60 years with renal cell carcinoma.

This clone was seen only a few times. CDR3 in amino acids: CASSGSGGAGSQFF. Here the CDR3 DNA reads TGTGCCAGTAGTGGTAGCGGGGGGGCCGGCTCGCAGTTCTTC. This sequence joins TRBV19 and TRBJ2-1, with TRBD2 matching over 11 bases. The V and J ends lost 5 bases and 12 bases, in that order; junction bases with no gene match: 9. This CDR3 has 14 residues. The germline CDR1 and CDR2 sequences are LNHDA and SQIVND (reference sequence).

The chain couples TRBV5-5 to TRBJ2-5, with 8 bases that match TRBD1. The germline CDR1 and CDR2 sequences are SGHKS and YYEKEE (reference sequence). J gave up 4 bases and V 4 bases, and 12 bases lay outside the gene matches. This CDR3 contains 16 residues. The CDR3 DNA sequence: TGTGCCAGCAGCCCACGGACAGGGCCCCCCTCAGAGACCCAGTACTTC. Its translation is CASSPRTGPPSETQYF.

V usage is TRBV7-2 and J usage is TRBJ2-1, with 9 bases matching TRBD2. The CDR3 runs to 15 residues. Trimming removed 5 bases from V and 4 bases from J; junction bases left unmatched: 6. Germline V gene data show CDR1 as SGHTA and CDR2 as FQGNSA. CDR3 DNA sequence: TGTGCCAGCAGCCCGAGCGGGGGGACTTACAATGAGCAGTTCTTC. Its protein product is CASSPSGGTYNEQFF.

This rearrangement joins TRBV14 to TRBJ2-7, with D possibly matching TRBD2 (5 bases). The CDR3 runs 14 residues. Looked up from germline, CDR1 is SGHDN and CDR2 is FVKESK. Trimming stripped 5 bases from V and 6 bases from J, with 17 bases between. This CDR3 is CASSTRGEAPEQYF. The CDR3 DNA reads as TGTGCCAGCAGCACCCGGGGAGAGGCTCCCGAGCAGTACTTC.

On this clone itself: Other DNA sequences within the sample encode an identical CDR3. The chain is built from TRBV15 and TRBJ2-5; the match to TRBD1 covers 10 bases. Germline CDR1 and CDR2: LNHNV and YYDKDF (reference sequence). This CDR3 contains 13 residues. V trimming: 3 bases; J trimming: 5 bases; junction bases outside the gene matches: 0. The CDR3 region has the DNA TGTGCCACCAGCAGGGACAGGGGGGAGACCCAGTACTTC. It encodes CATSRDRGETQYF.

The gene calls are TRBV25-1 and TRBJ1-4; TRBD1 agrees at 10 bases. Trimming removed 4 bases from V and 8 bases from J; junction bases left unmatched: 7. The germline V gene has CDR1 MGHDK and CDR2 SYGVNS. The CDR3 extends over 15 amino acids. CDR3 sequence reads: CASSGSGTGEEKLFF. CDR3 bases: TGTGCCAGCAGTGGGTCCGGGACAGGGGAAGAAAAACTGTTTTTT.

The sample holds one count of this clone. The chain joins TRBV7-8 to TRBJ1-1, with 7 bases matching TRBD1. Germline V gene lookup returns CDR1 SGHVS and CDR2 FQNEAQ. V was clipped by 5 bases and J by 4 bases; unmatched bases: 7. The length of the CDR3 is 14 residues. CDR3 protein: CASSATGVGTEAFF. CDR3 coding DNA: TGTGCCAGCAGCGCAACAGGGGTGGGCACTGAAGCTTTCTTT.

This clone was detected once. The rearrangement uses TRBV18 and TRBJ1-2; D might be TRBD1 (5 bases). Germline V gene data show CDR1 as KGHSH and CDR2 as LQKENI. The CDR3 is 19 residues long. V was clipped by 4 bases and J by 0 bases, with 24 bases between them. CDR3 loop: CASSLDRAGARSTNYGYTF. As DNA, the CDR3 is TGTGCCAGCTCACTAGACAGAGCTGGAGCAAGGAGCACTAACTATGGCTACACCTTC.

V is TRBV7-2 and J is TRBJ2-5, with D hard to call. Germline CDR1 and CDR2: SGHTA and FQGNSA. V was pared by 0 bases and J by 1 base, with 0 bases between. The CDR3 loop spans 12 amino acids. The CDR3 is CASSLAQETQYF. The DNA of the CDR3 is TGTGCCAGCAGCTTAGCCCAAGAGACCCAGTACTTC. The full variable domain, in which reference TRBV7-2 and TRBJ2-5 provide the parts outside the CDR3, is GAGVSQSPSNKVTEKGKDVELRCDPISGHTALYWYRQSLGQGLEFLIYFQGNSAPDKSGLPSDRFSAERTGGSVSTLTIQRTQQEDSAVYLCASSLAQETQYFGPGTRLLVL.

J is TRBJ1-5 and V is TRBV2; TRBD1 aligns across 7 bases. The CDR3 spans 13 residues. Germline loops: CDR1 SNHLY, CDR2 FYNNEI. Trimming took 9 bases from V and 3 from J; bases not matched to a gene: 5. CDR3 bases: TGTGCCAGTAGACAGGGCGACAATCAGCCCCAGCATTTT. This gives the protein CASRQGDNQPQHF. The whole variable domain, filled in from reference TRBV2 and TRBJ1-5, reads EPEVTQTPSHQVTQMGQEVILRCVPISNHLYFYWYRQILGQKVEFLVSFYNNEISEKSEIFDDQFSVERPDGSNFTLKIRSTKLEDSAMYFCASRQGDNQPQHFGDGTRLSIL.

The gene calls are TRBV6-5 and TRBJ2-2; tentatively, D is TRBD1 or TRBD2 (6 bases each). Per the germline V gene, CDR1 is MNHEY and CDR2 is SVGAGI. Trimming left V 0 bases short and J 3 bases short, with 11 bases between. This CDR3 region has 16 residues. CDR3 DNA: TGTGCCAGCAGTTACTCGAGGAGGGGGGACACCGGGGAGCTGTTTTTT. Translation: CASSYSRRGDTGELFF.

J is TRBJ2-5 and V is TRBV2; no definite D call. V was trimmed by 4 bases and J by 9 bases, leaving 18 bases between them. CDR3 length: 14 amino acids. The germline CDR1 and CDR2 sequences are SNHLY and FYNNEI. CDR3: CASSGPPLPSAQYF. The CDR3 nucleotides read TGTGCCAGCAGTGGCCCTCCACTACCATCAGCCCAGTACTTC.

This sequence joins TRBV28 and TRBJ1-1; D is possibly TRBD1 (6 bases). Looked up from germline, CDR1 is MDHEN and CDR2 is SYDVKM. The CDR3 sequence is 15 residues long. Trimming cost V 8 bases and J 3 bases, with 19 bases left between them. The CDR3 DNA follows: TGTGCCAGCGGATTGGGGGGCGGGGATCACACTGAAGCTTTCTTT. This translates into CASGLGGGDHTEAFF.

The chain is built from TRBV4-2 and TRBJ2-5, with D perhaps given as TRBD1 or TRBD2 (6 bases each). The CDR3 is made up of 15 amino acids. Germline V CDR1 and CDR2: LGHNA, YNFKEQ. V was clipped by 1 base and J by 4 bases, with 13 bases between them. The CDR3 region is CASSQAGEGGETQYF. CDR3 DNA: TGTGCCAGCAGCCAAGCCGGTGAGGGGGGAGAGACCCAGTACTTC.

This rearrangement joins TRBV10-3 to TRBJ2-1; TRBD2 is a possible D gene (6 bases). V was cut by 0 bases and J by 6 bases, with 12 bases left in between. CDR1 is ENHRY and CDR2 is SYGVKD in the germline V gene. The CDR3 sequence is 15 residues long. This chain's CDR3 is CAISESTRSSNEQFF. DNA of the CDR3: TGTGCCATCAGTGAGTCGACTAGATCTTCCAATGAGCAGTTCTTC.

In its sample, this clone was seen once. The chain combines TRBV11-2 with TRBJ1-3, with D maybe TRBD1 (5 bases). Per the germline V gene, CDR1 is SGHAT and CDR2 is FQNNGV. V shed 1 base and J shed 0 bases, with 10 bases lying between them. CDR3 length: 16 amino acids. CDR3 nucleotides: TGTGCCAGCAGCTTAGTTCCAGGGACCTCTGGAAACACCATATATTTT. Its translation: CASSLVPGTSGNTIYF.

The CDR3 DNA reads as TGTGCCAGCAACCGATTCCTGTATCGGACAACTAACTATGGCTACACCTTC. This codes for CASNRFLYRTTNYGYTF. This rearrangement joins TRBV5-6 to TRBJ1-2; D is possibly TRBD1 (5 bases). The V gene's germline CDR1 is SGHDT and CDR2 YYEEEE. V lost 6 bases and J lost 0, with 21 bases in between. The length of the CDR3 is 17 residues.

The V and J genes are TRBV4-1 and TRBJ1-5, with D perhaps TRBD1 (6 bases). CDR1 MGHRA and CDR2 YSYEKL come from the germline V gene. CDR3 length equals 15 residues. Trimming stripped 8 bases from V and 4 bases from J, with 18 bases between. CDR3: CASSLVGGQNQPQHF. The DNA of the CDR3 is TGCGCCAGCTCGTTAGTCGGGGGGCAAAATCAGCCCCAGCATTTT.

The chain employs TRBV4-2 and TRBJ2-1; 8 nucleotides match TRBD2. Germline CDR1 reads LGHNA; CDR2 reads YNFKEQ. The CDR3 sequence is 13 residues long. After removal of 1 base from V and 12 bases from J, the junction contained 5 bases not matched to a gene. CDR3 bases: TGTGCCAGCAGCCAAGTATATAGCGGGGCGCAGTTCTTC. Its protein is CASSQVYSGAQFF.

This chain uses TRBV7-2 with TRBJ2-2; D unresolved. CDR1 SGHTA and CDR2 FQGNSA come from the germline V gene. This CDR3 has 17 amino acids. V lost 1 base to trimming and J lost 1 base, with 13 bases between them. DNA for the CDR3: TGTGCCAGCAGCTTAGATAGTGCTGCAGGGAACACCGGGGAGCTGTTTTTT. It specifies CASSLDSAAGNTGELFF.

The chain has TRBV6-1 and TRBJ2-7; tentatively, D is TRBD2 (5 bases). This CDR3 has 14 residues. V was clipped by 6 bases and J by 7 bases, with 19 bases between them. Germline V gene lookup returns CDR1 MNHNS and CDR2 SASEGT. The CDR3 nucleotides read TGTGCCAGCAGGTCACTGGATTATCGCGGGGAGCAGTACTTC. This sequence encodes CASRSLDYRGEQYF.

This chain links TRBV27 with TRBJ1-1; no firm D call. This CDR3 contains 13 residues. CDR1 is MNHEY and CDR2 is SMNVEV in the germline V gene (reference sequence). The germline V and J ends were trimmed by 4 bases and 1 base, with 7 bases remaining between them. The CDR3 loop reads CASSWSRNTEAFF. In DNA form, the CDR3 reads TGTGCCAGCAGTTGGTCCAGGAACACTGAAGCTTTCTTT.

The J gene is TRBJ1-4, the V gene TRBV6-5; maybe TRBD1 (5 bases). This CDR3 spans 12 amino acids. Trimming cost V 3 bases and J 10 bases, with 9 bases left between them. Per the germline V gene, CDR1 is MNHEY and CDR2 is SVGAGI. The CDR3 nucleotides read TGTGCCAGCAGTTATACAGGTGGAAAACTGTTTTTT. Residues: CASSYTGGKLFF.

CDR3 sequence (DNA): TGTGCCAGCAGCCTCCGCGGGCCTCCCGGGGATACGCAGTATTTT. Encoded protein: CASSLRGPPGDTQYF. This sequence joins TRBV14 and TRBJ2-3; a possible D gene is TRBD2 (5 bases). Germline V CDR1 and CDR2: SGHDN, FVKESK. The CDR3 runs to 15 residues. V shed 4 bases and J shed 6 bases, with 17 bases lying between them.

DNA of the CDR3: TGTGCCAGCAGCTTGGACGCGGGTGGCTACACCTTC. It codes for CASSLDAGGYTF. The chain recombines TRBV5-5 with TRBJ1-2; D call uncertain. Germline V gene sequence: CDR1 SGHKS, CDR2 YYEKEE (reference sequence). The CDR3 totals 12 residues. Trimming cost V 0 bases and J 7 bases, with 7 bases left between them.

The genes are TRBV6-1 and TRBJ2-1, with D uncertain. V lost 5 bases to trimming and J lost 7 bases, with 6 bases between them. This CDR3 comprises 11 residues. Looked up from germline, CDR1 is MNHNS and CDR2 is SASEGT. The CDR3: CASSYGNEQFF. The CDR3 DNA follows: TGTGCCAGCAGTTACGGGAATGAGCAGTTCTTC.

This clone was observed a single time. The chain is built from TRBV6-1 and TRBJ1-4, with 7 positions matching TRBD1. The V gene's germline CDR1 is MNHNS and CDR2 SASEGT. Losses at the gene ends were 8 bases for V and 4 bases for J; bases not matched to a gene: 10. The CDR3 is 15 amino acids. The CDR3 reads CASGGSRGLNEKLFF. The DNA for the CDR3 is TGTGCCAGCGGGGGGTCTAGGGGGCTTAATGAAAAACTGTTTTTT.

The CDR3 region is CASSSFKGTGIYGYTF. CDR3 coding DNA: TGTGCCAGCAGCTCCTTTAAGGGGACAGGAATCTATGGCTACACCTTC. The V call is TRBV7-9, the J call TRBJ1-2, with 8 bases matching TRBD1. J lost 4 bases, V lost 4 bases, and 11 bases had no gene match. Germline V CDR1 and CDR2: SEHNR, FQNEAQ (reference sequence). The CDR3 has 16 amino acids.

The V gene is TRBV7-8, the J gene TRBJ2-7; 11 nucleotides match TRBD1. This CDR3 comprises 16 residues. Germline CDR1 is SGHVS and CDR2 is FQNEAQ. With V trimmed by 4 bases and J by 0 bases, 5 bases remained unmatched. The CDR3 is CASSSGTGGISYEQYF. The CDR3 bases are TGTGCCAGCAGCTCGGGGACAGGGGGTATCTCCTACGAGCAGTACTTC.